Presented here are 10 T cell receptor beta chains from one specimen sequenced in a study of PD-L1 blockade in urothelial cancer. The repertoire was sequenced with immunoSEQ multiplex PCR; TCRdb's copy has only in-frame clones and lacks some. The sample gives about 95,000 clones, around 86% of which show up once; about 2% is in the top ten. The time point is: pretreatment peripheral blood. The sample consisted of PBMCs, taken around atezolizumab (anti-PD-L1) treatment. All receptors derive from a man in his fifties or sixties with urothelial cancer.

The chain links TRBV29-1 to TRBJ1-2; no firm D call. The V end was cut by 8 bases, the J end by 7 bases, with 14 bases between. The V gene's germline CDR1 is SQVTM and CDR2 ANQGSEA. The CDR3 is made up of 11 amino acids. The CDR3 loop reads CSHDRRSGYTF. For the CDR3, the DNA is TGCAGCCATGACCGGAGGTCTGGCTACACCTTC.

The chain employs TRBV11-1 and TRBJ2-7; no clear D. The CDR3 spans 11 residues. Germline CDR1 and CDR2: SGHAT and FQDESV (reference sequence). V lost 5 bases, J lost 3 bases, and 5 bases lay in between. CDR3 residues: CASSPGYEQYF. The CDR3 nucleotides are TGTGCCAGCAGCCCGGGCTACGAGCAGTACTTC.

This clone was counted once. The rearrangement links TRBV9 to TRBJ1-1; 7 positions match TRBD1. J gave up 1 base and V 6 bases, and 6 bases lay outside the gene matches. This CDR3 has 14 amino acids. Looked up from germline, CDR1 is SGDLS and CDR2 is YYNGEE. The CDR3 coding sequence is TGTGCCAGCAATACACAGGGGACGAACACTGAAGCTTTCTTT. It is translated as CASNTQGTNTEAFF.

This chain connects TRBV21-1 to TRBJ2-1; the table's D call of TRBD1 was not tested on the DNA. TRBV21-1 is an annotated pseudogene. There are 15 residues in the CDR3. Here the CDR3 DNA reads TGTGCCAGCAGCCCCGCGGGACAGGGATGTTGTGAGCAGTTCTTC. This gives the protein CASSPAGQGCCEQFF.

This clone was observed once. It is likely a read error, because the conserved phenylalanine at the end of the CDR3 is missing. Because the CDR3's place on the DNA is in doubt, the DNA is left out and the CDR3 is given as listed by TCRdb. The chain recombines TRBV21-1 with TRBJ2-7; TRBD2 is taken as the D call from the table, unchecked against the DNA. TRBV21-1 represents a pseudogene. The CDR3 sequence runs 8 residues, both termini included. The CDR3 protein is CASSCPSG.

The rearrangement links TRBV11-3 to TRBJ2-7, with 8 bases fitting TRBD1. The V gene's germline CDR1 is SGHNT and CDR2 YENEEA. The CDR3 extends over 14 amino acids. Trimming at V came to 5 bases and at J to 1 base, leaving 4 bases not matched to a gene. CDR3 DNA sequence: TGTGCCAGCAGCCCCCGGACAGGGTCCTACGAGCAGTACTTC. The encoded protein is CASSPRTGSYEQYF.

The chain carries TRBV5-1 and TRBJ2-7, with a tentative D call TRBD1 (5 bases). This CDR3 is built from 13 residues. The germline CDR1 and CDR2 sequences are SGHRS and YFSETQ. The V end was cut by 4 bases, the J end by 5 bases, with 13 bases between. The CDR3 spells CASSGRVDDEQYF. CDR3 nucleotide sequence: TGCGCCAGCAGCGGCAGGGTAGATGACGAGCAGTACTTC.

The chain employs TRBV4-1 and TRBJ2-3; TRBD2 matches at 11 bases. Unmatched junction bases numbered 4, after V lost 4 bases and J lost 4 bases. Per germline, CDR1 MGHRA and CDR2 YSYEKL. This CDR3 region has 15 residues. CDR3: CASSLTSGSADTQYF. The CDR3 coding sequence is TGCGCCAGCAGCCTAACTAGCGGGAGCGCAGATACGCAGTATTTT.

The V and J genes are TRBV27 and TRBJ2-4, with a tentative D call TRBD1 (6 bases). The germline V gene has CDR1 MNHEY and CDR2 SMNVEV (reference sequence). Trimming stripped 5 bases from V and 4 bases from J, with 9 bases between. The CDR3 extends over 13 amino acids. In nucleotides, the CDR3 is TGTGCCAGCAGTATGACAGGAAAAAACATTCAGTACTTC. Translated, it gives CASSMTGKNIQYF.

This chain links TRBV7-9 with TRBJ2-1, with TRBD2 matching 12 bases. J gave up 6 bases and V 5 bases, and 8 bases lay outside the gene matches. The CDR3 length is 16 residues. Germline CDR1 SEHNR, CDR2 FQNEAQ (reference sequence). The CDR3 DNA follows: TGTGCCAGCAGCCCAGCGGGGACTAGCGGGCTCAATGAGCAGTTCTTC. Encoded protein: CASSPAGTSGLNEQFF.